Listed below are T cell receptor beta chains from one sample, sequenced in a study of OX40 agonist ivuxolimab in advanced cancers. Sequencing used immunoSEQ multiplex PCR; TCRdb keeps in-frame clones, though not all of them. The sample comprises approximately 91,000 clones, about nine tenths of which are singletons, and approximately 0.29% rests with the top ten. This sample comprised CD4+ or CD8+ T cells sorted from blood, obtained in a trial of the OX40 agonist ivuxolimab. These receptors all stem from an adult with an advanced solid tumor such as melanoma, head and neck, liver or kidney cancer. CDR3s include the opening cysteine and the closing phenylalanine or tryptophan. Each record gives: V gene, clone size, J gene, D gene, CDR3 DNA, CDR3 protein. D genes are given only for firm matches. Where a row states a size, it is once, few, many or the class of an expanded clone; other rows omit it.

>TRBV6-5|-|TRBJ1-5|TRBD1
TGTGCCAGCAGTTACTCGGGACAGTCGGGGCAGCCCCAGCATTTT
CASSYSGQSGQPQHF
>TRBV19|-|TRBJ1-3|-
TGTGCCAGTAGTGATCAGGAAGGGTCTGGAAACACCATATATTTT
CASSDQEGSGNTIYF
>TRBV13|-|TRBJ2-5|-
TGTGCCAGCAGCTTAGGTGGGGGGACCCAGTACTTC
CASSLGGGTQYF
>TRBV10-3|once|TRBJ2-1|TRBD2
TGTGCCATCAGGGGACTAGCGGGGGGGTTGGATGAGCAGTTCTTC
CAIRGLAGGLDEQFF
>TRBV5-6|-|TRBJ1-2|TRBD1
TGTGCCAGCAGCCTCAGGGGGATCGGGTATGGCTACACCTTC
CASSLRGIGYGYTF
>TRBV5-4|-|TRBJ1-5|-
TGTGCCAGCAGCTCGGGACGGGGTCAGCCCCAGCATTTT
CASSSGRGQPQHF
>TRBV5-6|-|TRBJ1-5|TRBD1
TGTGCCAGCAGCTATGACAGGGGCAATCAGCCCCAGCATTTT
CASSYDRGNQPQHF
>TRBV2|-|TRBJ2-3|TRBD2
TGTGCCAGCACTACTTTATCAGCGGGGGCGGAAACCTATTTT
CASTTLSAGAETYF
>TRBV7-9|-|TRBJ2-6|-
TGTGCCAGCAACCCTGACAGGACCCTCTCTGGGGCCAACGTCCTGACTTTC
CASNPDRTLSGANVLTF
>TRBV6-1|-|TRBJ1-1|-
TGTGCCAGCACCCTGATGAACACTGAAGCTTTCTTT
CASTLMNTEAFF
>TRBV4-3|-|TRBJ2-5|-
TGCGCCAGCAGCCTCATGCCCGGCGGTGCCCCGCCAGCGACCCAGTACTTC
CASSLMPGGAPPATQYF
>TRBV6-1|-|TRBJ1-5|-
TGTGCCAACGCCCCGGACAGAACTTATCAGCCCCAGCATTTT
CANAPDRTYQPQHF
>TRBV2|-|TRBJ2-3|-
TGTGCCAGCACCCCTCAAGCAGATACGCAGTATTTT
CASTPQADTQYF
>TRBV2|-|TRBJ2-5|-
TGTGCCAGCAGTGGGACAGGGCTGGGGGGGGAGACCCAGTACTTC
CASSGTGLGGETQYF
>TRBV6-6|-|TRBJ2-7|TRBD2
TGTGCCAGCAGCCCGGGACTACCCTACGAGCAGTACTTC
CASSPGLPYEQYF
>TRBV6-6|-|TRBJ2-3|TRBD2
TGTGCCAGCCTGAGGGGACTACTCAGCACAGATACGCAGTATTTT
CASLRGLLSTDTQYF
>TRBV11-3|few|TRBJ2-6|-
TGTGCCAGCAGCTTAGGGGGGATTGGGGCCAACGTCCTGACTTTC
CASSLGGIGANVLTF
>TRBV6-6|-|TRBJ2-3|TRBD2
TGTGCCAGCATGGGCGCTGCGGGGGGGCAAGATACGCAGTATTTT
CASMGAAGGQDTQYF
>TRBV7-2|-|TRBJ2-5|-
TGTGCCAGCAGCTTAGCAGGGCCCCGAGGGACCCAGTACTTC
CASSLAGPRGTQYF
>TRBV5-1|-|TRBJ1-2|TRBD1
TGCGCCAGCAGCGTCACCGGACAGGCGACCGGCTACACCTTC
CASSVTGQATGYTF
>TRBV11-2|-|TRBJ2-1|-
TGTGCCAGCAGCCCCCGGGGCGATGAGCAGTTCTTC
CASSPRGDEQFF
>TRBV7-8|-|TRBJ1-2|-
TGTGCCAGCAGCTTGAATTCTAACTATGGCTACACCTTC
CASSLNSNYGYTF
>TRBV13|-|TRBJ1-1|TRBD1
TGTGCCAGCAGCCCGGGACAGACGAACACTGAAGCTTTCTTT
CASSPGQTNTEAFF
>TRBV7-6|-|TRBJ1-4|-
TGTGCCAGCAGCTTTTCTTATGGGGAAAAACTGTTTTTT
CASSFSYGEKLFF
>TRBV9|-|TRBJ2-2|TRBD1
TGTGCCAGCAGCGTGGAGCTCCTCCCCGGGACAGGGGGCAGCAACACCGGGGAGCTGTTTTTT
CASSVELLPGTGGSNTGELFF
>TRBV4-1|-|TRBJ1-1|-
TGCGCCAGCAGCCAAGGACCAGCGAATCACCCCATGGCGGCTTTCTTT
CASSQGPANHPMAAFF
>TRBV18|-|TRBJ1-2|-
TGTGCCAGCTCACCAACCCCAGAAAGCTATGGCTACACCTTC
CASSPTPESYGYTF
>TRBV7-2|-|TRBJ1-4|-
TGTGCCAGCAGCTTAGGCGGTTATGAAAAACTGTTTTTT
CASSLGGYEKLFF
>TRBV5-1|-|TRBJ1-1|-
TGCGCCAGCAGCTTGGTATGGGGGGCCGGCACTGAAGCTTTCTTT
CASSLVWGAGTEAFF
>TRBV13|-|TRBJ1-6|-
TGTGCCAGCAGCCGGGCGCAGCAGCTCTATAATTCACCCCTCCACTTT
CASSRAQQLYNSPLHF
>TRBV4-3|-|TRBJ1-6|-
TGCGCCAGCAGCCGAACGGCCGGACTGGTTAATTCACCCCTCCACTTT
CASSRTAGLVNSPLHF
>TRBV19|-|TRBJ2-1|TRBD1
TGTGCCAGTAGCCTCGACAGGGGGTCCTACAATGAGCAGTTCTTC
CASSLDRGSYNEQFF
>TRBV18|-|TRBJ1-5|TRBD1
TGTGCCAGCTCACCACTGACAGGGTCCAATCAGCCCCAGCATTTT
CASSPLTGSNQPQHF
>TRBV7-2|-|TRBJ1-1|TRBD1
TGTGCCAGCAGCTCCCGACAGGGTGCTGAAGCTTTCTTT
CASSSRQGAEAFF
>TRBV4-2|-|TRBJ2-5|TRBD1
TGTGCCAGCAGCCACGGGACAGGGGGCCCGGACAGCGGAGAGACCCAGTACTTC
CASSHGTGGPDSGETQYF
>TRBV2|-|TRBJ1-4|-
TGTGCCACCCGAGGCACTGGCACGGAAAAACTGTTTTTT
CATRGTGTEKLFF
>TRBV7-2|-|TRBJ2-7|-
TGTGCCAGCAGCTCGCAGGGAGTTCGGACTCGGGAGCAGTACTTC
CASSSQGVRTREQYF
>TRBV19|-|TRBJ1-6|TRBD1
TGTGCCAGTAGTATATGGGACAGCTCCTATAATTCACCCCTCCACTTT
CASSIWDSSYNSPLHF
>TRBV18|-|TRBJ1-6|TRBD1
TGTGCCAGCTCCCCGACAGGGGGCGGTTCACCCCTCCACTTT
CASSPTGGGSPLHF
>TRBV10-3|-|TRBJ1-6|-
TGTGCCGTGCGGGGGCTTTTACGGTCACCCCTCCACTTT
CAVRGLLRSPLHF
>TRBV5-4|-|TRBJ2-1|-
TGTGCCAGCAGCTCAGGAGGCCGAACCACCTACAATGAGCAGTTCTTC
CASSSGGRTTYNEQFF
>TRBV27|once|TRBJ1-2|TRBD1
TGTGCCAGCAGTTGGAAGGGACAGGGAGGCTATGGCTACACCTTC
CASSWKGQGGYGYTF